These 10 T cell receptor beta chains were sequenced from one sample in a study of siplizumab effects on memory and regulatory T cells. Sequencing was performed with immunoSEQ multiplex PCR; in TCRdb, only in-frame clones are kept and a portion is missing. This sample carries about 50,000 clones, about 93% of them seen once, and the ten largest clones take 15% to 20%. Sequenced: CD8+ T cells sorted from blood. All receptors derive from a human donor in good health.

The chain combines TRBV30 with TRBJ2-1, with 9 bases matching TRBD2. The CDR3 is 15 residues long. Per the germline V gene, CDR1 is GTSNPN and CDR2 is SVGIG (reference sequence). The J segment lost 3 bases and the V segment lost 3 bases, leaving 6 bases of the junction unmatched. The CDR3, as DNA: TGTGCCTGGAGGGGATCTAGCGGGGTCTACAATGAGCAGTTCTTC. Amino acid sequence: CAWRGSSGVYNEQFF.

The rearrangement uses TRBV9 and TRBJ2-7; D is unclear. Germline V gene lookup returns CDR1 SGDLS and CDR2 YYNGEE. This CDR3 is 12 amino acids long. Trimming removed 6 bases from V and 3 bases from J, with 10 bases in between. CDR3 sequence (DNA): TGTGCCAGCATTTGGGGTAGCTACGAGCAGTACTTC. Residues: CASIWGSYEQYF.

The genes are TRBV9 and TRBJ2-7, with D possibly called TRBD1 or TRBD2 (5 bases each). Germline V gene lookup returns CDR1 SGDLS and CDR2 YYNGEE. The V and J ends lost 0 bases and 5 bases respectively, with 12 bases between them. CDR3 length: 14 residues. The CDR3 here is CASSVATQGDEQYF. CDR3 sequence (DNA): TGTGCCAGCAGCGTAGCTACGCAGGGAGACGAGCAGTACTTC.

The V call is TRBV4-1, the J call TRBJ2-1; 8 nucleotides align to TRBD2. Trimming cost V 4 bases and J 5 bases; bases outside gene matches: 4. Germline V gene sequence: CDR1 MGHRA, CDR2 YSYEKL. This CDR3 has 14 residues. The CDR3 loop reads CASSRSGGHNEQFF. The CDR3 DNA follows: TGCGCCAGCAGCCGAAGCGGGGGCCACAATGAGCAGTTCTTC.

The chain recombines TRBV7-2 with TRBJ2-5, with 7 positions matching TRBD2. Germline CDR1 is SGHTA and CDR2 is FQGNSA. The CDR3 is 16 residues long. V gave up 3 bases and J gave up 2 bases; unmatched junction bases: 9. The CDR3 region has the DNA TGTGCCAGCAGCTTCCTTAGTTCTAGCGGACAAGAGACCCAGTACTTC. This encodes CASSFLSSSGQETQYF.

The rearrangement joins TRBV30 to TRBJ1-1; possibly TRBD1 for D (5 bases). The CDR3 runs to 12 residues. Germline CDR1 GTSNPN, CDR2 SVGIG (reference sequence). Trimming cost V 3 bases and J 3 bases, with 8 bases left between them. The CDR3 DNA reads as TGTGCCTGGAGCGGGGGATACACTGAAGCTTTCTTT. Translated, it gives CAWSGGYTEAFF.

V is TRBV28 and J is TRBJ2-1, with TRBD2 matching over 11 bases. Per germline, CDR1 MDHEN and CDR2 SYDVKM. V was clipped by 6 bases and J by 6 bases; unmatched bases: 7. This CDR3 spans 15 amino acids. The CDR3 sequence is CASRLAGGSRNEQFF. CDR3 nucleotide sequence: TGTGCCAGCAGGCTAGCGGGAGGATCCCGCAATGAGCAGTTCTTC.

The rearrangement uses TRBV27 and TRBJ2-1; the D is unclear. This CDR3 contains 12 residues. The germline V gene has CDR1 MNHEY and CDR2 SMNVEV (reference sequence). V was shortened by 5 bases and J by 7 bases, with 9 bases between the two germline ends. This chain's CDR3 is CASSQTQNEQFF. CDR3 bases: TGTGCCAGCAGTCAGACTCAGAATGAGCAGTTCTTC.

The rearrangement joins TRBV7-9 to TRBJ2-7; 7 bases are shared with TRBD1. This CDR3 contains 13 residues. Germline V gives CDR1 SEHNR, CDR2 FQNEAQ (reference sequence). Unmatched junction bases numbered 6, after V lost 4 bases and J lost 6 bases. The CDR3 bases are TGTGCCAGCAGCTCCCCGGACAGGCGCGAGCAGTACTTC. This sequence encodes CASSSPDRREQYF. Variable domain in full (rest from reference TRBV7-9 and TRBJ2-7): DTGVSQNPRHKITKRGQNVTFRCDPISEHNRLYWYRQTLGQGPEFLTYFQNEAQLEKSRLLSDRFSAERPKGSFSTLEIQRTEQGDSAMYLCASSSPDRREQYFGPGTRLTVT.

This clone was observed once. The chain links TRBV9 to TRBJ1-2; 8 nucleotides align to TRBD1. V was clipped by 2 bases and J by 0 bases; unmatched bases: 3. This CDR3 contains 15 residues. Germline CDR1 SGDLS, CDR2 YYNGEE. The CDR3 spells CASSVTGGPNYGYTF. CDR3 sequence (DNA): TGTGCCAGCAGCGTTACAGGGGGGCCTAACTATGGCTACACCTTC. The full variable domain, rest sourced from reference TRBV9 and TRBJ1-2, is DSGVTQTPKHLITATGQRVTLRCSPRSGDLSVYWYQQSLDQGLQFLIQYYNGEERAKGNILERFSAQQFPDLHSELNLSSLELGDSALYFCASSVTGGPNYGYTFGSGTRLTVV.